This T cell receptor (beta chain) was sequenced during a study of T-cell memory formation after mild COVID-19. TCRdb independently ran MiXCR on the 5' RACE reads; one entry per CDR3 protein. The repertoire holds approximately 210,000 distinct CDR3 sequences, with over 9.5% as singletons. V lost 0 bases and J lost 0, with 9 bases in between. CDR3 length equals 16 residues. The germline V gene has CDR1 LGHNA and CDR2 YSLEER. This clonotype was seen more than once but under ten times. The chain carries TRBV4-3 and TRBJ2-1; D gene unclear. The receptor was derived from a man between 18 and 35 years old who had mild COVID-19 (a few samples of this study predate the infection). Cell type and time point are not known. The sequenced sample consisted of PBMCs or a T cell subset sorted from them (not recorded which). The CDR3 DNA reads as TGCGCCAGCAGCCAAGATAGACACCCCTCCTACAATGAGCAGTTCTTC. It specifies CASSQDRHPSYNEQFF.